Each of the 5 T cell receptor beta chains below was sequenced from the same sample in a study of blood T cells in healthy people across ages. The second PCR ran roughly 7 to 12 cycles with a sample-barcoded 5' primer and J-beta primers. MiXCR, run by TCRdb on the 5' RACE reads, gives a single entry per CDR3 protein. The table lists about 900,000 distinct CDR3 sequences, approximately 67% of them singletons. The material sequenced was blood. These receptors came from a man under 40 in good health.

The chain recombines TRBV27 with TRBJ2-5; 7 bases are shared with TRBD1. The J call may be wrong; the DNA end is better matched by TRBJ2-7. The CDR3 spans 16 residues. The germline V gene has CDR1 MNHEY and CDR2 SMNVEV (reference sequence). In DNA form, the CDR3 reads TGTGCCAGCAGTTTTCGCCCGACAGGGTTTCCCCACGAGCAGTACTTC. This translates into CASSFRPTGFPHEQYF.

J is TRBJ2-1 and V is TRBV2; 8 bases map to TRBD1. The CDR3 contains 16 residues. Germline V lookup: CDR1 SNHLY, CDR2 FYNNEI. The ends lost 6 bases at V and 0 bases at J; junction bases unmatched: 7. The DNA of the CDR3 is TGTGCCAGCAGAGTTACAGGGGGGACCTCCTACAATGAGCAGTTCTTC. It translates to CASRVTGGTSYNEQFF.

CDR3 in amino acids: CASSLTAGGETQYF. Here the CDR3 DNA reads TGTGCCAGCAGTTTAACTGCCGGAGGAGAGACCCAGTACTTC. The rearrangement links TRBV12-3 or TRBV12-4 to TRBJ2-5; TRBD2 is a possible D gene (5 bases). The CDR3 covers 14 residues. V was cut by 2 bases and J by 4 bases, with 11 bases left in between.

There are a few counts of this clonotype. The rearrangement uses TRBV15 and TRBJ2-1; D gene uncertain. Germline V gene sequence: CDR1 LNHNV, CDR2 YYDKDF (reference sequence). The V and J ends lost 1 base and 7 bases respectively, with 11 bases between them. The CDR3 loop spans 14 amino acids. The CDR3 loop reads CATSRVITRNEQFF. The DNA for the CDR3 is TGTGCCACCAGCAGAGTAATCACAAGAAATGAGCAGTTCTTC. Based on the CDR3 plus reference TRBV15 and TRBJ2-1, the full variable domain is DAMVIQNPRYQVTQFGKPVTLSCSQTLNHNVMYWYQQKSSQAPKLLFHYYDKDFNNEADTPDNFQSRRPNTSFCFLDIRSPGLGDTAMYLCATSRVITRNEQFFGPGTRLTVL.

The chain is built from TRBV4-3 and TRBJ1-1; TRBD1 might be the D (6 bases). Germline CDR1 and CDR2: LGHNA and YSLEER. Trimming left V 2 bases short and J 0 bases short, with 7 bases between. This CDR3 region has 14 residues. The CDR3 DNA reads as TGCGCCAGCAGCCAAAACAGGGTGAACACTGAAGCTTTCTTT. This encodes CASSQNRVNTEAFF.